Following are 32 T cell receptor beta chains from one sample sequenced in a study of T cells after yellow fever vaccination. TCRdb reprocessed the 5' RACE reads with MiXCR, giving one entry per CDR3 protein. The table shows hundreds of thousands of distinct CDR3 sequences, with less than 20% occurring only once. The sample consisted of PBMCs, taken about 5 days after the first yellow fever vaccination. Every receptor here comes from a man aged 18 to 29 who received the YFV17D yellow fever vaccine.

V and J are TRBV7-8 and TRBJ1-2; 7 bases align to TRBD1. The J segment lost 5 bases and the V segment lost 1 base, leaving 10 bases of the junction unmatched. The CDR3 totals 16 residues. CDR1 and CDR2 (germline): SGHVS, FQNEAQ. The DNA for the CDR3 is TGTGCCAGCAGCTTAGGGAGACAGGGCCTCCGATATGGCTACACCTTC. Residues: CASSLGRQGLRYGYTF.

Only a few counts were recorded for this clonotype. The chain employs TRBV5-5 and TRBJ1-1, with no clear D. The V end was cut by 4 bases, the J end by 10 bases, with 23 bases between. Germline lookup yields CDR1 SGHKS and CDR2 YYEKEE (reference sequence). The CDR3 covers 15 residues. The CDR3 reads CASSIPGVGGLGAFF. CDR3 nucleotide sequence: TGTGCCAGCAGCATACCGGGCGTCGGTGGATTGGGAGCTTTCTTT.

In this sample, this clonotype turned up once. The chain employs TRBV10-3 and TRBJ2-1; D call uncertain. V lost 6 bases and J lost 5, with 5 bases in between. The V gene's germline CDR1 is ENHRY and CDR2 SYGVKD. The CDR3 runs 11 residues. The DNA of the CDR3 is TGTGCCATCAGACAACACAATGAGCAGTTCTTC. This sequence encodes CAIRQHNEQFF.

As concerns this clonotype: Because the CDR3 is missing its conserved closing phenylalanine or tryptophan, this is likely a read error. The chain employs TRBV14 and TRBJ1-1; D ambiguous. V dropped 2 bases and J dropped 1 base, with 2 bases sitting between them. Germline lookup yields CDR1 SGHDN and CDR2 FVKESK. The CDR3 consists of 12 residues. The CDR3 sequence: CASSQQNTEAFS. CDR3 in DNA: TGTGCCAGCAGCCAACAGAACACTGAAGCTTTCTCT.

The J gene is TRBJ2-3, the V gene TRBV15; 9 nucleotides align to TRBD1. Unmatched junction bases numbered 11, after V lost 4 bases and J lost 3 bases. In germline, CDR1 is LNHNV, CDR2 YYDKDF (reference sequence). The CDR3 contains 17 residues. For the CDR3, the DNA is TGTGCCACCAGCACCCTCCCGGGTGGACAGGGGACAGATACGCAGTATTTT. This encodes CATSTLPGGQGTDTQYF.

The rearrangement links TRBV6-2 or TRBV6-3 to TRBJ2-5; 13 bases are a match to TRBD2. The V segment lost 2 bases and the J segment 1 base; nucleotides outside the gene matches: 7. Germline V CDR1 and CDR2: MNHEY, SVGEGT. The CDR3 runs 18 residues. CDR3 loop: CASSYPSGLAGVQETQYF. The CDR3 region has the DNA TGTGCCAGCAGTTACCCTTCCGGACTAGCGGGGGTCCAAGAGACCCAGTACTTC.

The chain has TRBV7-2 and TRBJ1-1; no clear D. Germline values: CDR1 SGHTA, CDR2 FQGNSA. Trimming removed 8 bases at V and 0 bases at J, with 10 bases between. The CDR3 has 13 residues. The CDR3 protein is CASRGHMNTEAFF. Written as DNA, the CDR3 is TGTGCCAGCCGCGGTCACATGAACACTGAAGCTTTCTTT.

This clonotype has more than one count but fewer than ten. The chain links TRBV11-2 to TRBJ1-5; the match to TRBD1 covers 9 bases. Germline CDR1 reads SGHAT; CDR2 reads FQNNGV. There are 19 residues in the CDR3. The trim removed 2 bases at V and 2 bases at J, leaving 13 bases unmatched. The CDR3 sequence: CASSLRGTGLLLGNQPQHF. DNA for the CDR3: TGTGCCAGCAGCTTACGTGGGACAGGGTTACTCTTGGGCAATCAGCCCCAGCATTTT.

V usage is TRBV12-3 or TRBV12-4 and J usage is TRBJ2-2; 8 positions agree with TRBD2. V lost 4 bases and J lost 5; bases outside the gene matches: 6. The CDR3 loop spans 15 amino acids. The chain's CDR3 is CASSSPLAETGELFF. The CDR3 nucleotides read TGTGCCAGCAGTTCTCCACTAGCGGAGACCGGGGAGCTGTTTTTT.

V is TRBV5-1 and J is TRBJ1-2; D gene uncertain. The CDR3 sequence is 13 residues long. Trimming cost V 0 bases and J 8 bases, with 11 bases left between them. CDR1 is SGHRS and CDR2 is YFSETQ in the germline V gene. The CDR3, as DNA: TGCGCCAGCAGCTTGGTCGGGTCCCAAGGCTACACCTTC. Amino acid sequence: CASSLVGSQGYTF. Filled out from reference TRBV5-1 and TRBJ1-2, the complete variable domain reads KAGVTQTPRYLIKTRGQQVTLSCSPISGHRSVSWYQQTPGQGLQFLFEYFSETQRNKGNFPGRFSGRQFSNSRSEMNVSTLELGDSALYLCASSLVGSQGYTFGSGTRLTVV.

This clonotype was seen more than once but under ten times. The chain combines TRBV7-9 with TRBJ2-7, with TRBD1 matching over 8 bases. This CDR3 is built from 15 residues. V shed 5 bases and J 2 bases; nucleotides not matched to a gene: 8. Per germline, CDR1 SEHNR and CDR2 FQNEAQ (reference sequence). Here the CDR3 reads CASSPPQGAAYEQYF. The CDR3 bases are TGTGCCAGCAGCCCACCCCAGGGGGCTGCCTACGAGCAGTACTTC.

The rearrangement joins TRBV5-1 to TRBJ2-3; D is perhaps TRBD2 (7 bases). This CDR3 has 15 residues. The germline V gene encodes CDR1 SGHRS and CDR2 YFSETQ. Trimming shortened V by 4 bases and J by 0 bases, and 12 bases separated the two germline ends. The CDR3 reads CASSKQGGSTDTQYF. In DNA, the CDR3 is TGCGCCAGCAGCAAACAGGGAGGGAGCACAGATACGCAGTATTTT.

In its sample, this clonotype was seen many times. This sequence joins TRBV27 and TRBJ2-2; no clear D. CDR3 size: 14 residues. Germline V CDR1 and CDR2: MNHEY, SMNVEV (reference sequence). V was shortened by 1 base and J by 3 bases, with 6 bases between the two germline ends. The CDR3 loop is CASSLFPDTGELFF. Here the CDR3 DNA reads TGTGCCAGCAGTTTATTTCCAGACACCGGGGAGCTGTTTTTT.

The rearrangement links TRBV29-1 to TRBJ2-7, with 10 positions matching TRBD1. V lost 8 bases to trimming and J lost 7 bases; unmatched junction nucleotides: 8. The germline V gene has CDR1 SQVTM and CDR2 ANQGSEA. The CDR3 sequence is 12 residues long. CDR3: CSYDRGLGEQYF. As DNA, the CDR3 is TGCAGCTACGACAGGGGGCTCGGGGAGCAGTACTTC.

The V and J genes are TRBV7-2 and TRBJ1-4; D is unclear. The CDR3 is 14 amino acids. CDR1 and CDR2 (germline): SGHTA, FQGNSA. Trimming pared 2 bases from V and 4 bases from J, leaving 8 bases between. Written as DNA, the CDR3 is TGTGCCAGCAGCTTACCCAGAAGTAATGAAAAACTGTTTTTT. It is translated as CASSLPRSNEKLFF. Looking up the rest from reference TRBV7-2 and TRBJ1-4 gives the full variable domain: GAGVSQSPSNKVTEKGKDVELRCDPISGHTALYWYRQSLGQGLEFLIYFQGNSAPDKSGLPSDRFSAERTGGSVSTLTIQRTQQEDSAVYLCASSLPRSNEKLFFGSGTQLSVL.

This clonotype was picked up a small number of times. The chain uses TRBV12-3 or TRBV12-4 and TRBJ2-1; D call uncertain. Trimming took 6 bases from V and 7 from J, leaving 16 bases between them. The CDR3 spans 14 residues. The CDR3 loop is CASRNRTAQNEQFF. The DNA of the CDR3 is TGTGCCAGCAGAAATCGGACCGCTCAAAATGAGCAGTTCTTC.

CDR3 in DNA: TGTGCCAGCAGCTTCCGGGACCCAGCCACCGGGGAGCTGTTTTTT. Amino acids: CASSFRDPATGELFF. The gene calls are TRBV7-2 and TRBJ2-2; D may correspond to TRBD1 or TRBD2 (5 bases each). V was trimmed by 3 bases and J by 4 bases, leaving 12 bases between them. Germline V gives CDR1 SGHTA, CDR2 FQGNSA. The CDR3 is 15 residues long.

This clonotype was recorded a few times. V is TRBV5-1 and J is TRBJ2-2, with D possibly being TRBD1 (6 bases). Trimming shortened V by 6 bases and J by 1 base, and 13 bases separated the two germline ends. Germline-derived CDR1 and CDR2 are SGHRS and YFSETQ. This CDR3 has 15 residues. The CDR3 DNA sequence: TGCGCCAGCACGTCGGGACACCTGAACACCGGGGAGCTGTTTTTT. Protein: CASTSGHLNTGELFF.

This clonotype was observed a few times. The chain carries TRBV4-2 and TRBJ2-7, with D tentatively TRBD1 (6 bases). CDR1 and CDR2 (germline): LGHNA, YNFKEQ. V lost 2 bases to trimming and J lost 6 bases, with 11 bases between them. The CDR3 extends over 13 amino acids. CDR3 coding DNA: TGTGCCAGCAGCCAACTGACAGGTATCGAGCAGTACTTC. It translates to CASSQLTGIEQYF.

This clonotype was seen a few times. The chain employs TRBV6-1 and TRBJ1-2; D possibly corresponds to TRBD1 (5 bases). Trimming removed 10 bases from V and 0 bases from J, with 18 bases in between. The CDR3 contains 15 residues. In germline, CDR1 is MNHNS, CDR2 SASEGT. CDR3 in DNA: TGTGCCACCCCACGGGGCGACAGCTCTAACTATGGCTACACCTTC. Its protein is CATPRGDSSNYGYTF.

This clonotype has more than one count but fewer than ten. Given a much more abundant clone one base away, this may be a read error. The rearrangement uses TRBV11-2 and TRBJ1-1; D may be TRBD1 (5 bases). The germline CDR1 and CDR2 sequences are SGHAT and FQNNGV. V lost 5 bases and J 4 bases, leaving 11 bases between the germline ends. The CDR3 has 13 residues. The chain's CDR3 is CASSPDRVTEAFF. CDR3 DNA sequence: TGTGCCAGCAGCCCCGACAGAGTCACTGAAGCTTTCTTT.

This clonotype was seen a few times. This rearrangement joins TRBV5-1 to TRBJ2-2; D may be TRBD1 or TRBD2 (5 bases each). V was shortened by 6 bases and J by 5 bases, with 23 bases between the two germline ends. The V gene's germline CDR1 is SGHRS and CDR2 YFSETQ. The CDR3 sequence is 17 residues long. CDR3 sequence: CASILSPGQGKTGELFF. Written as DNA, the CDR3 is TGCGCCAGCATCCTATCCCCGGGGCAGGGAAAGACCGGGGAGCTGTTTTTT.

This clonotype came up a few times. V usage is TRBV7-8 and J usage is TRBJ2-7; the D gene is possibly TRBD2 (6 bases). This CDR3 is built from 15 residues. V was trimmed by 8 bases and J by 0 bases, leaving 17 bases between them. Germline V gene data show CDR1 as SGHVS and CDR2 as FQNEAQ. The CDR3 DNA reads as TGTGCCAGCGGGAGTCGGGGGTCCCCCTCCTACGAGCAGTACGTC. Translation gives CASGSRGSPSYEQYV.

This clonotype was found many times. The gene calls are TRBV12-3 or TRBV12-4 and TRBJ2-1; 9 bases map to TRBD2. V lost 1 base, J lost 5 bases, and 6 bases stayed unmatched. The CDR3 totals 16 residues. The CDR3 DNA is TGTGCCAGCAGTTTAGGTGCGGGGGGGAGCCACAATGAGCAGTTCTTC. This codes for CASSLGAGGSHNEQFF.

The gene calls are TRBV7-2 and TRBJ1-5, with 9 bases matching TRBD1. In germline, CDR1 is SGHTA, CDR2 FQGNSA. Trimming took 3 bases from V and 1 from J; bases not matched to a gene: 4. There are 16 residues in the CDR3. The CDR3 coding sequence is TGTGCCAGCAGCTTTACCGGGACAGGGAGCAATCAGCCCCAGCATTTT. Translating gives CASSFTGTGSNQPQHF.

The V call is TRBV29-1, the J call TRBJ2-6; D ambiguous. V shed 3 bases and J shed 2 bases, with 5 bases lying between them. The CDR3 runs to 13 residues. In germline, CDR1 is SQVTM, CDR2 ANQGSEA. The CDR3 nucleotides are TGCAGCGTTGATCAGGCTGGGGCCAACGTCCTGACTTTC. It codes for CSVDQAGANVLTF.

This chain links TRBV29-1 with TRBJ1-2; a weak D match, TRBD1 (5 bases). Germline V gene data show CDR1 as SQVTM and CDR2 as ANQGSEA. The V end lost 1 base, the J end lost 7 bases, and 19 bases lay between the germline ends. This CDR3 spans 15 amino acids. The CDR3 loop reads CSVEGAGRAGGGYTF. The CDR3 DNA follows: TGCAGCGTTGAAGGTGCAGGGCGGGCGGGCGGTGGCTACACCTTC.

This clonotype has just a few counts. The chain combines TRBV29-1 with TRBJ2-7, with 9 positions matching TRBD1. The germline gives CDR1 SQVTM, CDR2 ANQGSEA. The CDR3 is made up of 13 amino acids. J lost 1 base, V lost 4 bases, and 2 bases had no gene match. The CDR3 is CSVVDRGSYEQYV. CDR3 DNA: TGCAGCGTTGTGGACAGGGGATCCTACGAGCAGTACGTC.

V is TRBV28 and J is TRBJ2-7; a weak D match, TRBD2 (6 bases). V gave up 3 bases and J gave up 6 bases, with 12 bases separating them. The CDR3 totals 13 residues. Germline CDR1 reads MDHEN; CDR2 reads SYDVKM. The CDR3 sequence is CASSFDSGGEQYV. The CDR3 coding sequence is TGTGCCAGCAGTTTCGATAGCGGTGGCGAGCAGTACGTC.

The chain recombines TRBV29-1 with TRBJ2-5; 8 bases match TRBD2. Per germline, CDR1 SQVTM and CDR2 ANQGSEA. The trim removed 5 bases at V and 0 bases at J, leaving 2 bases unmatched. This CDR3 has 13 amino acids. The CDR3 loop is CSVSGGNQETQYF. CDR3 DNA sequence: TGCAGCGTTAGCGGGGGAAACCAAGAGACCCAGTACTTC.

This clonotype was seen only a few times. The chain is built from TRBV5-1 and TRBJ1-5, with D tentatively TRBD1 (5 bases). CDR3 size: 15 residues. Trimming stripped 4 bases from V and 2 bases from J, with 13 bases between. CDR1 and CDR2 from the germline V gene are SGHRS and YFSETQ. The CDR3 spells CASSPTVAGNQPQHF. DNA of the CDR3: TGCGCCAGCAGCCCGACAGTGGCAGGCAATCAGCCCCAGCATTTT.

This clonotype was recorded a few times. The rearrangement joins TRBV5-1 to TRBJ2-3, with 7 bases identical to TRBD1. CDR3 size: 14 residues. After removal of 0 bases from V and 3 bases from J, the junction contained 1 base not matched to a gene. The germline gives CDR1 SGHRS, CDR2 YFSETQ. CDR3 in amino acids: CASSLEGQTDTQYF. The DNA of the CDR3 is TGCGCCAGCAGCTTGGAGGGACAGACAGATACGCAGTATTTT.